This T cell receptor (beta chain) was identified during a study of shared clonotypes between healthy human individuals. Original data processing: Sequence data from immunoSEQ were junction-only and lacked quality scores; consequently, filtering differed. Sequencing used immunoSEQ multiplex PCR; TCRdb keeps in-frame clones, though not all of them. Clone size and V and J calls were adopted from that table, with D and trimming inferred from the DNA. This table has 2,500,000 or so clones, 90% to 95% appearing once. Germline V gene lookup returns CDR1 SGHTA and CDR2 FQGNSA. The CDR3 loop spans 16 amino acids. V trimming: 5 bases; J trimming: 4 bases; junction bases outside the gene matches: 13. For this clone: Its antigen is not known.

Study-wide points: Estimated richness values were generally larger in naive subsets than in memory subsets.

This receptor was identified in a man aged 18-30 years in good health. The V and J genes are TRBV7-2 and TRBJ2-5; TRBD1 matches 7 bases. The sequencing sample was made of naive CD4+ T cells sorted from blood. As to subset: CD45RA+ positively selected. This CDR3 reads CASSPHRGKYGETQYF. Written as DNA, the CDR3 is TGTGCCAGCAGCCCCCACAGGGGAAAGTATGGAGAGACCCAGTACTTC.